This record covers a single TCR beta chain. What it binds is not known. The CDR3 has 13 residues. Looked up from germline, CDR1 is LGHDT and CDR2 is YNNKEL (reference sequence). V dropped 1 base and J dropped 3 bases, with 5 bases sitting between them. The data derive from a study of T cell responses to AZD1222 COVID-19 vaccine. The assay was immunoSEQ multiplex PCR, and TCRdb's table has in-frame clones only and misses some. In the table there are 95,000 to 110,000 clones, around nine tenths of which are singletons. General study results and limits: Dominant CD4 TCR responses targeted spike regions 160-218 and 743-854.

Sequencing was performed on peripheral blood, taken 28 days after the second dose of the MenACWY control vaccine. This clonotype was sampled from an adult who received the MenACWY meningococcal vaccine as a control. The rearrangement joins TRBV3-1 (or the pseudogene TRBV3-2) to TRBJ2-3, with unresolved D. For the CDR3, the DNA is TGTGCCAGCAGCCAAGGACCGACAGATACGCAGTATTTT. Encoded protein: CASSQGPTDTQYF.